This T cell receptor (beta chain) stems from a study of T-cell memory formation after mild COVID-19. About the study: Each donor largely had its own TCR clusters.

The study, taken as a whole, reports: CD4+ clones that contracted lay mainly in CM and EM; CD8+ ones lay in EMRA.

As regards this clonotype: Its antigen is not known.

Constant-segment primers served in 5'RACE that generated TCR alpha and TCR beta cDNA libraries bearing sample barcodes and UMIs. A single record per CDR3 protein comes from TCRdb applying MiXCR to the 5' RACE reads. The sample has about 210,000 distinct CDR3 sequences; 27% are singletons. The sequence came from an adult woman who had mild COVID-19 (a few samples of this study predate the infection). Cell type and time point are not known. The sample was PBMCs or a T cell subset sorted from them (not recorded which).

As DNA, the CDR3 is TGTGCCAGCAGCTTAGGTCAGAGGAACATTCAGTACTTC. This encodes CASSLGQRNIQYF. V gene TRBV13 combines with J gene TRBJ2-4; D not resolved. This CDR3 has 13 residues. The V and J ends lost 0 bases and 7 bases respectively, with 7 bases between them. Per germline, CDR1 PRHDT and CDR2 FYEKMQ (reference sequence).